Sequencing of this T cell receptor (beta chain) was carried out in a study of T cell repertoires in cytomegalovirus infection. Study-level background: CMV infection together with matching HLA type was indicated by public TCR beta signatures.

Study findings and constraints: The ex vivo response was dominated by HLA-C-restricted CMV-specific TCR beta clonotypes. CMV carriers having the relevant HLA were flagged by cumulative public TCR beta family frequency.

Trimming stripped 0 bases from V and 7 bases from J, with 4 bases between. CDR3 length equals 13 residues. Germline CDR1 SGHTA, CDR2 FQGNSA. TCRdb redid the calling of the reads with MiXCR, one entry per CDR3 protein. In the table there are about 130,000 distinct CDR3 sequences, 7.5% to 9% of which are singletons. This clonotype was picked up many times. Its antigen is as yet unknown. The rearrangement joins TRBV7-2 to TRBJ1-6; D gene ambiguous. The TCR sequence derives from a human donor in good health (CMV status not recorded). Some clones in this sample may be carry-over from other donors' samples. Sequenced input: PBMCs. In DNA form, the CDR3 reads TGTGCCAGCAGCTTAGCCGAGAATTCACCCCTCCACTTT. The encoded protein is CASSLAENSPLHF.